These T cell receptor beta chains were read from a single sample in a study of PD-1 blockade in mismatch repair-deficient tumors. The protocol was immunoSEQ multiplex PCR, while the TCRdb copy is restricted to in-frame clones and leaves out a portion. The table records some 84,000 clones, roughly 80% of them present only once. This specimen was peripheral blood, taken 12 weeks after starting pembrolizumab. These receptors originate from an adult with mismatch repair-deficient cancer. CDR3s include the opening cysteine and the closing phenylalanine or tryptophan. Fields, in order: clone size, D gene, V gene, J gene, CDR3 protein, CDR3 DNA. The D gene is left open where the match is weak. Clone size is given for some rows only: seen once, a few or many times, or a class if the clone is expanded.

abundance: -; d_gene: TRBD1; v_gene: TRBV19; j_gene: TRBJ1-2; CDR3aa: CASRRGGQGIYGYTF; CDR3nt: TGTGCCAGTAGAAGGGGGGGACAGGGAATTTATGGCTACACCTTC
abundance: once; d_gene: TRBD2; v_gene: TRBV11-2; j_gene: TRBJ2-5; CDR3aa: CASSPGGREGRGETQYF; CDR3nt: TGTGCCAGCAGCCCCGGAGGAAGGGAGGGCCGAGGGGAGACCCAGTACTTC
abundance: -; d_gene: TRBD1; v_gene: TRBV29-1; j_gene: TRBJ2-5; CDR3aa: CSVLSGTGTEETQYF; CDR3nt: TGCAGCGTTCTATCCGGGACAGGGACCGAAGAGACCCAGTACTTC
abundance: -; d_gene: -; v_gene: TRBV30; j_gene: TRBJ2-5; CDR3aa: CAWLRAVGGTGETQYF; CDR3nt: TGTGCCTGGCTCAGGGCGGTCGGGGGGACAGGAGAGACCCAGTACTTC
abundance: -; d_gene: -; v_gene: TRBV4-3; j_gene: TRBJ2-7; CDR3aa: CASSQGRNEQYF; CDR3nt: TGCGCCAGCAGCCAGGGGAGAAACGAGCAGTACTTC
abundance: few; d_gene: TRBD2; v_gene: TRBV5-6; j_gene: TRBJ2-3; CDR3aa: CASSFIAGPTDTQYF; CDR3nt: TGTGCCAGCAGCTTTATAGCGGGGCCCACAGATACGCAGTATTTT
abundance: -; d_gene: TRBD1; v_gene: TRBV29-1; j_gene: TRBJ1-2; CDR3aa: CSVGDRGRGNYGYTF; CDR3nt: TGCAGCGTCGGCGACAGGGGGCGCGGAAACTATGGCTACACCTTC
abundance: -; d_gene: TRBD2; v_gene: TRBV2; j_gene: TRBJ2-7; CDR3aa: CASSDPSGRDDEQYF; CDR3nt: TGTGCCAGCAGTGACCCTAGCGGGAGGGATGACGAGCAGTACTTC
abundance: -; d_gene: TRBD1; v_gene: TRBV15; j_gene: TRBJ2-7; CDR3aa: CATSSRQGLYEQYF; CDR3nt: TGTGCCACCAGCAGTAGACAGGGTCTCTACGAGCAGTACTTC
abundance: -; d_gene: -; v_gene: TRBV11-1; j_gene: TRBJ2-2; CDR3aa: CASSFGEYDGELFF; CDR3nt: TGTGCCAGCAGCTTTGGGGAGTATGACGGGGAGCTGTTTTTT
abundance: -; d_gene: TRBD1; v_gene: TRBV30; j_gene: TRBJ2-2; CDR3aa: CAVRTGQGVMGTGELFF; CDR3nt: TGTGCCGTCCGGACGGGACAGGGGGTTATGGGCACCGGGGAGCTGTTTTTT
abundance: -; d_gene: -; v_gene: TRBV5-1; j_gene: TRBJ2-7; CDR3aa: CASSFRDPSSYEQYF; CDR3nt: TGCGCCAGCAGCTTCCGGGACCCGAGCTCCTACGAGCAGTACTTC
abundance: -; d_gene: -; v_gene: TRBV11-2; j_gene: TRBJ1-1; CDR3aa: CASSLVTSALGGKAFF; CDR3nt: TGTGCCAGCAGCTTAGTTACGAGTGCGTTGGGAGGAAAAGCTTTCTTT
abundance: -; d_gene: TRBD2; v_gene: TRBV9; j_gene: TRBJ2-7; CDR3aa: CASSVSGASEQYF; CDR3nt: TGTGCCAGCAGCGTCAGCGGGGCGAGCGAGCAGTACTTC
abundance: few; d_gene: -; v_gene: TRBV6-5; j_gene: TRBJ2-7; CDR3aa: CASAGGYEQYF; CDR3nt: TGTGCCAGCGCCGGAGGCTACGAGCAGTACTTC
abundance: -; d_gene: -; v_gene: TRBV7-7; j_gene: TRBJ2-2; CDR3aa: CASSSSTGTGELFF; CDR3nt: TGTGCTAGCAGCAGTTCCACTGGCACCGGGGAGCTGTTTTTT
abundance: -; d_gene: TRBD2; v_gene: TRBV9; j_gene: TRBJ2-7; CDR3aa: CASSGGLAGPYEQYF; CDR3nt: TGTGCCAGCAGCGGAGGACTAGCGGGCCCCTACGAGCAGTACTTC
abundance: few; d_gene: -; v_gene: TRBV5-4; j_gene: TRBJ1-2; CDR3aa: CASSLDRVFTF; CDR3nt: TGTGCCAGCAGCTTGGATAGGGTTTTCACCTTC
abundance: -; d_gene: -; v_gene: TRBV5-1; j_gene: TRBJ2-7; CDR3aa: CASTSTGHEQYF; CDR3nt: TGCGCCAGCACCTCGACTGGGCACGAGCAGTACTTC
abundance: -; d_gene: TRBD1; v_gene: TRBV4-3; j_gene: TRBJ1-4; CDR3aa: CASSQGSGTGYEKLFF; CDR3nt: TGCGCCAGCAGCCAAGGTTCCGGGACAGGCTACGAAAAACTGTTTTTT
abundance: -; d_gene: -; v_gene: TRBV30; j_gene: TRBJ1-1; CDR3aa: CAWTTLRALNTEAFF; CDR3nt: TGTGCCTGGACTACTCTCCGGGCTTTGAACACTGAAGCTTTCTTT
abundance: -; d_gene: TRBD2; v_gene: TRBV5-1; j_gene: TRBJ2-5; CDR3aa: CASSLGAGGGETQYF; CDR3nt: TGCGCCAGCAGCTTGGGGGCGGGAGGAGGAGAGACCCAGTACTTC
abundance: few; d_gene: -; v_gene: TRBV12-5; j_gene: TRBJ2-7; CDR3aa: CATTAAYEQYF; CDR3nt: TGTGCTACCACAGCCGCCTACGAGCAGTACTTC
abundance: -; d_gene: -; v_gene: TRBV6-1; j_gene: TRBJ1-1; CDR3aa: CASSDRWKNTEAFF; CDR3nt: TGTGCCAGCAGTGACAGGTGGAAGAACACTGAAGCTTTCTTT
abundance: -; d_gene: TRBD1; v_gene: TRBV10-2; j_gene: TRBJ1-2; CDR3aa: CASRDRLHLDYGYTF; CDR3nt: TGCGCCAGCAGGGACAGGTTGCACTTGGACTATGGCTACACCTTC
abundance: -; d_gene: -; v_gene: TRBV18; j_gene: TRBJ1-1; CDR3aa: CASSVGAAEAFF; CDR3nt: TGTGCCAGCTCAGTTGGGGCTGCTGAAGCTTTCTTT
abundance: -; d_gene: TRBD1; v_gene: TRBV4-1; j_gene: TRBJ1-1; CDR3aa: CASRQQGAIGTEAFF; CDR3nt: TGCGCCAGCAGACAACAGGGGGCGATTGGCACTGAAGCTTTCTTT
abundance: -; d_gene: TRBD1; v_gene: TRBV5-4; j_gene: TRBJ2-7; CDR3aa: CASSSRDRGYEQYF; CDR3nt: TGTGCCAGCAGCTCGAGGGACAGGGGCTACGAGCAGTACTTC
abundance: once; d_gene: -; v_gene: TRBV9; j_gene: TRBJ2-3; CDR3aa: CASSALAVGDTQYF; CDR3nt: TGTGCCAGCAGCGCCTTAGCGGTGGGAGATACGCAGTATTTT
abundance: -; d_gene: TRBD1; v_gene: TRBV27; j_gene: TRBJ2-5; CDR3aa: CASSLSPRTGGRETQYF; CDR3nt: TGTGCCAGCAGTTTAAGCCCGCGGACAGGGGGCCGGGAGACCCAGTACTTC
abundance: -; d_gene: -; v_gene: TRBV21-1; j_gene: TRBJ1-1; CDR3aa: CASSTSRGRGTEAFF; CDR3nt: TGTGCCAGCAGCACTAGCAGGGGGAGAGGCACTGAAGCTTTCTTT
abundance: -; d_gene: -; v_gene: TRBV7-6; j_gene: TRBJ1-5; CDR3aa: CASSSRAGGDQPQHF; CDR3nt: TGTGCCAGCAGCTCCCGGGCTGGTGGCGATCAGCCCCAGCATTTT
abundance: -; d_gene: -; v_gene: TRBV19; j_gene: TRBJ1-2; CDR3aa: CATPGPVNYGYTF; CDR3nt: TGTGCCACCCCAGGACCGGTAAACTATGGCTACACCTTC
abundance: -; d_gene: TRBD2; v_gene: TRBV7-9; j_gene: TRBJ2-1; CDR3aa: CASSQAGLGAYNEQFF; CDR3nt: TGTGCCAGCAGCCAAGCGGGGCTAGGGGCCTACAATGAGCAGTTCTTC
abundance: -; d_gene: TRBD1; v_gene: TRBV7-7; j_gene: TRBJ2-2; CDR3aa: CASSLARDRNTGELFF; CDR3nt: TGTGCTAGCAGCTTAGCACGGGACAGGAACACCGGGGAGCTGTTTTTT
abundance: -; d_gene: -; v_gene: TRBV4-1; j_gene: TRBJ2-5; CDR3aa: CASSQLLTDQETQYF; CDR3nt: TGCGCCAGCAGCCAACTATTGACAGACCAAGAGACCCAGTACTTC
abundance: -; d_gene: -; v_gene: TRBV2; j_gene: TRBJ1-1; CDR3aa: CASRRMGADTEAFF; CDR3nt: TGTGCCAGCAGGAGAATGGGGGCAGACACTGAAGCTTTCTTT
abundance: once; d_gene: -; v_gene: TRBV10-3; j_gene: TRBJ1-2; CDR3aa: CAISESFGNGYTF; CDR3nt: TGTGCCATCAGTGAGTCGTTCGGTAATGGCTACACCTTC
abundance: -; d_gene: TRBD2; v_gene: TRBV27; j_gene: TRBJ2-5; CDR3aa: CASSPSAGTSGRFETQYF; CDR3nt: TGTGCCAGCAGTCCATCAGCCGGGACTAGCGGGAGGTTTGAGACCCAGTACTTC
abundance: once; d_gene: TRBD2; v_gene: TRBV11-2; j_gene: TRBJ2-3; CDR3aa: CASSSAGDTQYF; CDR3nt: TGTGCCAGCAGCTCAGCGGGGGATACGCAGTATTTT
abundance: -; d_gene: TRBD1; v_gene: TRBV7-9; j_gene: TRBJ1-4; CDR3aa: CASSLLGTGQREKLFF; CDR3nt: TGTGCCAGCAGCCTATTAGGGACAGGGCAACGTGAAAAACTGTTTTTT
abundance: -; d_gene: TRBD1; v_gene: TRBV10-2; j_gene: TRBJ1-2; CDR3aa: CASRGTGVVGYTF; CDR3nt: TGCGCCAGCAGAGGTACAGGGGTTGTCGGCTACACCTTC
abundance: -; d_gene: TRBD1; v_gene: TRBV7-3; j_gene: TRBJ2-7; CDR3aa: CASSLTGTASHEQYF; CDR3nt: TGTGCCAGCAGCTTGACCGGGACAGCATCCCACGAGCAGTACTTC
abundance: -; d_gene: -; v_gene: TRBV7-2; j_gene: TRBJ2-5; CDR3aa: CASSPRHGQSKETQYF; CDR3nt: TGTGCCAGCAGCCCAAGACACGGACAGAGTAAAGAGACCCAGTACTTC
abundance: -; d_gene: -; v_gene: TRBV27; j_gene: TRBJ2-7; CDR3aa: CASSFAGQRFKSYEQYF; CDR3nt: TGTGCCAGCAGTTTCGCGGGACAAAGGTTTAAGTCCTACGAGCAGTACTTC
abundance: -; d_gene: TRBD1; v_gene: TRBV15; j_gene: TRBJ2-7; CDR3aa: CATSRDRGQGVHEQYF; CDR3nt: TGTGCCACCAGCAGAGATCGTGGGCAGGGGGTCCACGAGCAGTACTTC
abundance: -; d_gene: -; v_gene: TRBV30; j_gene: TRBJ2-1; CDR3aa: CAYGDGVYNEQFF; CDR3nt: TGTGCCTACGGGGACGGCGTTTACAATGAGCAGTTCTTC
abundance: -; d_gene: -; v_gene: TRBV2; j_gene: TRBJ2-3; CDR3aa: CASSEVRNTDTQYF; CDR3nt: TGTGCCAGCAGTGAGGTCCGAAACACAGATACGCAGTATTTT
abundance: once; d_gene: TRBD1; v_gene: TRBV28; j_gene: TRBJ2-5; CDR3aa: CASSLRQGKGETQYF; CDR3nt: TGTGCCAGCAGTTTACGACAGGGGAAGGGGGAGACCCAGTACTTC
abundance: -; d_gene: -; v_gene: TRBV30; j_gene: TRBJ1-5; CDR3aa: CAWSKGSNQPQHF; CDR3nt: TGTGCCTGGAGTAAGGGAAGCAATCAGCCCCAGCATTTT
abundance: -; d_gene: -; v_gene: TRBV10-1; j_gene: TRBJ2-3; CDR3aa: CASSEGGAGTDTQYF; CDR3nt: TGCGCCAGCAGTGAGGGGGGAGCCGGCACAGATACGCAGTATTTT
abundance: -; d_gene: TRBD2; v_gene: TRBV5-4; j_gene: TRBJ2-7; CDR3aa: CASSPAGGAGIVYEQYF; CDR3nt: TGTGCCAGCAGCCCGGCGGGGGGAGCGGGAATTGTCTACGAGCAGTACTTC
abundance: -; d_gene: TRBD1; v_gene: TRBV4-2; j_gene: TRBJ1-3; CDR3aa: CASSLVAGGAGNTIYF; CDR3nt: TGTGCCAGCAGCTTGGTAGCAGGGGGCGCGGGAAACACCATATATTTT
abundance: few; d_gene: -; v_gene: TRBV9; j_gene: TRBJ1-3; CDR3aa: CASSPQGISGNTIYF; CDR3nt: TGTGCCAGCAGCCCCCAGGGGATCTCTGGAAACACCATATATTTT
abundance: -; d_gene: TRBD1; v_gene: TRBV7-6; j_gene: TRBJ2-3; CDR3aa: CASSLETGLDTQYF; CDR3nt: TGTGCCAGCAGCTTAGAGACAGGGTTAGATACGCAGTATTTT